Following are 7 T cell receptor beta chains from one sample sequenced in a study of cytomegalovirus exposure and HLA in healthy donors. PCR primers comprised 60 Vbeta and 13 Jbeta primers. Profiling relied on immunoSEQ multiplex PCR, and the TCRdb table lists in-frame clones only, not all of them. The sample lists under 150,000 clones, around 79% occurring once. The sample comprised PBMCs. The receptors originated from a male donor in good health and CMV-seronegative.

The J gene is TRBJ1-4, the V gene TRBV6-5; TRBD1 matches at 9 bases. V lost 5 bases, J lost 8 bases, and 6 bases stayed unmatched. Germline V gene lookup returns CDR1 MNHEY and CDR2 SVGAGI. The CDR3 is 14 residues long. CDR3 nucleotides: TGTGCCAGCAGTCCAACAGGGGGCAGGGAAAAACTGTTTTTT. It yields the protein CASSPTGGREKLFF.

The chain couples TRBV12-2 to TRBJ2-7; TRBD2 is the table's D call, not checked against the DNA. TRBV12-2 is given as a pseudogene. The CDR3 spans 18 residues. As DNA, the CDR3 is TGTGCAAGTCGCTCGGGACTAGCGGCATCATGGGGGCCCTACGAGCAGTACTTC. It translates to CASRSGLAASWGPYEQYF.

The chain uses TRBV4-2 and TRBJ2-1; 8 bases map to TRBD2. The CDR3 spans 18 residues. Germline V gene data show CDR1 as LGHNA and CDR2 as YNFKEQ. V was pared by 0 bases and J by 3 bases, with 10 bases of the junction left unmatched. CDR3 loop: CASSQDIGGRTIYNEQFF. CDR3 DNA: TGTGCCAGCAGCCAAGATATTGGCGGGAGGACCATCTACAATGAGCAGTTCTTC.

The chain has TRBV27 and TRBJ2-3; perhaps TRBD2 as D (6 bases). Trimming took off 11 bases at V and 10 bases at J, with 16 bases between the two ends. This CDR3 comprises 11 residues. CDR1 and CDR2 (germline): MNHEY, SMNVEV (reference sequence). CDR3 residues: CACGAGRAQYF. The CDR3, as DNA: TGTGCCTGTGGGGCGGGAAGGGCGCAGTATTTT.

The rearrangement joins TRBV5-1 to TRBJ2-1; D is unclear. In germline, CDR1 is SGHRS, CDR2 YFSETQ. V lost 0 bases, J lost 2 bases, and 3 bases lay in between. The CDR3 extends over 13 amino acids. CDR3 DNA sequence: TGCGCCAGCAGCTTGGAGCCCTACAATGAGCAGTTCTTC. Translated, it gives CASSLEPYNEQFF. The complete variable domain, with remaining parts taken from reference TRBV5-1 and TRBJ2-1, reads KAGVTQTPRYLIKTRGQQVTLSCSPISGHRSVSWYQQTPGQGLQFLFEYFSETQRNKGNFPGRFSGRQFSNSRSEMNVSTLELGDSALYLCASSLEPYNEQFFGPGTRLTVL.

The chain links TRBV6-1 to TRBJ2-7, with 8 nucleotides matching TRBD1. The CDR3 loop spans 15 amino acids. The junction had 8 bases not matched to a gene; V was cut back by 4 bases and J by 3 bases. Per germline, CDR1 MNHNS and CDR2 SASEGT. CDR3 in amino acids: CASSARTGTVYEQYF. CDR3 coding DNA: TGTGCCAGCAGTGCTAGGACAGGGACGGTCTACGAGCAGTACTTC.

The chain combines TRBV7-6 with TRBJ2-3, with 9 bases lining up with TRBD2. Germline CDR1 and CDR2: SGHVS and FNYEAQ. This CDR3 is built from 17 residues. V lost 5 bases, J lost 5 bases, and 14 bases stayed unmatched. CDR3 in amino acids: CASSRRPGTSNIDTQYF. The CDR3 region has the DNA TGTGCCAGCAGCCGGCGACCAGGGACTAGCAACATAGATACGCAGTATTTT.